The rows below give T cell receptor beta chains drawn from one sample of a study of graft-versus-host responses after intestinal transplantation. The method was immunoSEQ multiplex PCR; TCRdb's version includes in-frame clones alone and lacks a portion of them. The sample records about 89,000 clones, 75% to 95% being singletons. Antigens for these TCRs are unknown. Specimen: unstimulated CD4+ T cells sorted from spleen or lymph node cells, collected before intestinal transplant. The receptors were sampled from a human donor who received an intestinal transplant. Each CDR3 is given with its conserved first and last residue. D genes are given only for firm matches. Where a row states a size, it is once, few, many or the class of an expanded clone; other rows omit it.

v_call: TRBV7-9
clone_size: NA
d_call: NA
j_call: TRBJ1-1
cdr3_nt: TGTGCCAGCAGCTTAACGCAGGTGGCTTTCTTT
cdr3_aa: CASSLTQVAFF

v_call: TRBV7-9
clone_size: once
d_call: NA
j_call: TRBJ2-2
cdr3_nt: TGTGCCAGCAGCTTGGACTACCCCGGGGAGCTGTTTTTT
cdr3_aa: CASSLDYPGELFF

v_call: TRBV18
clone_size: NA
d_call: TRBD1
j_call: TRBJ2-6
cdr3_nt: TGTGCCAGCTCACCTTGGACAGGCCAATCTGGGGCCAACGTCCTGACTTTC
cdr3_aa: CASSPWTGQSGANVLTF

v_call: TRBV4-3
clone_size: NA
d_call: NA
j_call: TRBJ1-3
cdr3_nt: TGCGCCAGCAGCGAAGGTCTTCTAAGGGGGTCTGGAAACACCATATATTTT
cdr3_aa: CASSEGLLRGSGNTIYF

v_call: TRBV25-1
clone_size: NA
d_call: TRBD2
j_call: TRBJ2-5
cdr3_nt: TGTGCCAGCAGTGAACGGGGGGAAGAGACCCAGTACTTC
cdr3_aa: CASSERGEETQYF

v_call: TRBV7-9
clone_size: NA
d_call: NA
j_call: TRBJ1-3
cdr3_nt: TGTGCCAGCAGTGAAATCGGGACTTTTGGAAACACCATATATTTT
cdr3_aa: CASSEIGTFGNTIYF

v_call: TRBV10-3
clone_size: few
d_call: NA
j_call: TRBJ1-6
cdr3_nt: TGTGCCATCAGTGAAGGGGATTTTTCACCCCTCCACTTT
cdr3_aa: CAISEGDFSPLHF

v_call: TRBV4-3
clone_size: NA
d_call: TRBD1
j_call: TRBJ1-1
cdr3_nt: TGCGCCAGCAGCCCTGGGGGACAGCGCTTGGGAGCTTTCTTT
cdr3_aa: CASSPGGQRLGAFF

v_call: TRBV7-2
clone_size: NA
d_call: NA
j_call: TRBJ2-5
cdr3_nt: TGTGCCAGCAGCTCAGGCGATGGGGAGACCCAGTACTTC
cdr3_aa: CASSSGDGETQYF

v_call: TRBV7-2
clone_size: NA
d_call: TRBD2
j_call: TRBJ2-5
cdr3_nt: TGTGCCAGCAGCCGGCAGGGAGGGACTCCCCTCCAAGAGACCCAGTACTTC
cdr3_aa: CASSRQGGTPLQETQYF

v_call: TRBV30
clone_size: NA
d_call: NA
j_call: TRBJ1-2
cdr3_nt: TGTGCCTGGAGTGTAAGGGGTGACAGCGGCTACACCTTC
cdr3_aa: CAWSVRGDSGYTF

v_call: TRBV5-1
clone_size: once
d_call: TRBD2
j_call: TRBJ2-5
cdr3_nt: TGCGCCAGCAGCCCCTTATCTAGCGGGGTTGAGACCCAGTACTTC
cdr3_aa: CASSPLSSGVETQYF

v_call: TRBV5-1
clone_size: NA
d_call: NA
j_call: TRBJ2-3
cdr3_nt: TGCGCCAGCAGCTTAGCGGATAACACAGATACGCAGTATTTT
cdr3_aa: CASSLADNTDTQYF

v_call: TRBV30
clone_size: NA
d_call: NA
j_call: TRBJ1-1
cdr3_nt: TGTGCCTGGAGTGCCGCGCGGCCTACCAAGAACACTGAAGCTTTCTTT
cdr3_aa: CAWSAARPTKNTEAFF

v_call: TRBV6-5
clone_size: NA
d_call: NA
j_call: TRBJ2-5
cdr3_nt: TGTGCCAGCAGACGACTTACTGCCCAAGAGACCCAGTACTTC
cdr3_aa: CASRRLTAQETQYF

v_call: TRBV2
clone_size: NA
d_call: NA
j_call: TRBJ1-2
cdr3_nt: TGTGCCAGCAGTGCAGGGTTGGGTGGCTACACCTTC
cdr3_aa: CASSAGLGGYTF

v_call: TRBV5-8
clone_size: NA
d_call: TRBD1
j_call: TRBJ1-1
cdr3_nt: TGTGCCAGCAGAACCCCGACAGGGCTTGAAGCTTTCTTT
cdr3_aa: CASRTPTGLEAFF

v_call: TRBV19
clone_size: NA
d_call: TRBD1
j_call: TRBJ2-6
cdr3_nt: TGTGCCAGTAGACCTCGGGACAGGGTGTCTGGGGCCAACGTCCTGACTTTC
cdr3_aa: CASRPRDRVSGANVLTF

v_call: TRBV7-9
clone_size: NA
d_call: TRBD1
j_call: TRBJ2-3
cdr3_nt: TGTGCCAGCAGCTTGGGACAGGGGGCAGATACGCAGTATTTT
cdr3_aa: CASSLGQGADTQYF

v_call: TRBV19
clone_size: few
d_call: TRBD1
j_call: TRBJ1-2
cdr3_nt: TGTGCCAGTAGTATGGGACAGGGGAAGAGCTACACCTTC
cdr3_aa: CASSMGQGKSYTF

v_call: TRBV7-2
clone_size: once
d_call: NA
j_call: TRBJ2-7
cdr3_nt: TGTGCCAGCAGCTTAGCCCCTTTAACAGCTAACATCTTTTACGAGCAGTACTTC
cdr3_aa: CASSLAPLTANIFYEQYF

v_call: TRBV7-2
clone_size: NA
d_call: NA
j_call: TRBJ1-2
cdr3_nt: TGTGCCAGCAGCTTAGCGCGGGCAGGCGGCTACACCTTC
cdr3_aa: CASSLARAGGYTF

v_call: TRBV19
clone_size: NA
d_call: NA
j_call: TRBJ1-1
cdr3_nt: TGTGCCAGTAGTATAGGGGGGCTGAACACTGAAGCTTTCTTT
cdr3_aa: CASSIGGLNTEAFF

v_call: TRBV7-8
clone_size: NA
d_call: NA
j_call: TRBJ1-6
cdr3_nt: TGTGCCAGCAGCGTAAACAGGGATTCACCCCTCCACTTT
cdr3_aa: CASSVNRDSPLHF

v_call: TRBV11-3
clone_size: NA
d_call: TRBD2
j_call: TRBJ2-7
cdr3_nt: TGTGCCAGCAGCGCCGGGACTAGCGGGAGGTACGAGCAGTACTTC
cdr3_aa: CASSAGTSGRYEQYF

v_call: TRBV7-8
clone_size: NA
d_call: NA
j_call: TRBJ1-6
cdr3_nt: TGTGCCAGCAGCCAGAAAGCTACAGGGCAAGTAAATAATTCACCCCTCCACTTT
cdr3_aa: CASSQKATGQVNNSPLHF